These 32 T cell receptor beta chains were all obtained from the same sample, sequenced in a study of regulatory T cells in long-lasting Graves disease. Construction of the TCR beta libraries employed iRepertoire HTBI primers in conjunction with Arm-PCR of CDR3 regions. Using its own MiXCR run on the multiplex PCR reads, TCRdb lists one record per CDR3 protein. The sample includes 390,000 or so distinct CDR3 sequences, around 11% of them seen just once. Time point noted: newly diagnosed GD, antithyroid drugs for less than 3 months. After RNA was extracted from PBMCs, the TCR library was made from it. The data were also submitted as part of a second study, on T cells in Graves' hyperthyroidism and ophthalmopathy.

Sequencing was performed on peripheral blood mononuclear cells (PBMCs), taken at new diagnosis, from a patient treated with antithyroid drugs. These receptors were collected from a woman younger than 30 with Graves disease.

This clonotype showed up just a few times. V is TRBV5-1 and J is TRBJ2-5; D perhaps matches TRBD1 (6 bases). Trimming removed 0 bases from V and 1 base from J, with 10 bases in between. Germline V gene lookup returns CDR1 SGHRS and CDR2 YFSETQ. The CDR3 is 15 residues long. DNA of the CDR3: TGCGCCAGCAGCTTGGGGGGGCCCTCCCAAGAGACCCAGTACTTC. It translates to CASSLGGPSQETQYF. The whole variable domain, remainder taken from reference TRBV5-1 and TRBJ2-5, is KAGVTQTPRYLIKTRGQQVTLSCSPISGHRSVSWYQQTPGQGLQFLFEYFSETQRNKGNFPGRFSGRQFSNSRSEMNVSTLELGDSALYLCASSLGGPSQETQYFGPGTRLLVL.

The sample holds many counts of this clonotype. The chain joins TRBV6-1 to TRBJ1-5; the D is unclear. Germline V gene data show CDR1 as MNHNS and CDR2 as SASEGT. CDR3 size: 13 residues. V was shortened by 5 bases and J by 6 bases, with 11 bases between the two germline ends. The CDR3 here is CASSRLGVQPQHF. The CDR3 nucleotides read TGTGCCAGCAGTCGTCTGGGCGTTCAGCCCCAGCATTTT.

There are many counts of this clonotype. The chain uses TRBV15 and TRBJ1-1; 7 nucleotides agree with TRBD1. The junction had 11 bases not matched to a gene; V was cut back by 2 bases and J by 5 bases. The CDR3 covers 16 residues. Germline CDR1 is LNHNV and CDR2 is YYDKDF (reference sequence). The CDR3 DNA is TGTGCCACCAGCAGACCGAGGACAGGCGTCGTTACTGAAGCTTTCTTT. It encodes CATSRPRTGVVTEAFF. The whole variable domain, filled in from reference TRBV15 and TRBJ1-1, reads DAMVIQNPRYQVTQFGKPVTLSCSQTLNHNVMYWYQQKSSQAPKLLFHYYDKDFNNEADTPDNFQSRRPNTSFCFLDIRSPGLGDTAMYLCATSRPRTGVVTEAFFGQGTRLTVV.

The genes are TRBV4-1 and TRBJ1-4; perhaps TRBD1 as D (6 bases). The V end was cut by 4 bases, the J end by 8 bases, with 20 bases between. Germline-derived CDR1 and CDR2 are MGHRA and YSYEKL. The CDR3 runs 16 residues. In DNA, the CDR3 is TGCGCCAGCAGCCTCGAAAAGGGGGGGTTCGAGGAAAAACTGTTTTTT. Translating it yields CASSLEKGGFEEKLFF.

This clonotype occurred many times. V gene TRBV5-8 combines with J gene TRBJ1-5; tentative D call: TRBD1 (5 bases). Germline CDR1 SGHTS, CDR2 YDEGEE. The V end lost 3 bases, the J end lost 3 bases, and 13 bases lay between the germline ends. This CDR3 is built from 15 residues. The CDR3 here is CASSWGFGANQPQHF. In nucleotides, the CDR3 is TGTGCCAGCAGCTGGGGCTTTGGGGCCAATCAGCCCCAGCATTTT.

This clonotype was counted only a few times. CDR3 sequence: CSARGWELLSGNTIYF. In nucleotides, the CDR3 is TGCAGTGCTAGAGGATGGGAGCTGCTTTCTGGAAACACCATATATTTT. The chain couples TRBV20-1 to TRBJ1-3; D remains ambiguous. The CDR3 covers 16 residues. CDR1 and CDR2 from the germline V gene are DFQATT and SNEGSKA (reference sequence). Trimming shortened V by 1 base and J by 1 base, and 14 bases separated the two germline ends.

Many counts were recorded for this clonotype. This chain links TRBV2 with TRBJ1-5; possible D gene TRBD1, 6 bases. Germline CDR1 SNHLY, CDR2 FYNNEI. Trimming left V 7 bases short and J 0 bases short, with 13 bases between. The CDR3 extends over 15 amino acids. The CDR3 nucleotides read TGTGCCAGCACCTTGGACAGCCGTAGCAATCAGCCCCAGCATTTT. As protein: CASTLDSRSNQPQHF. The whole variable domain, filled in from reference TRBV2 and TRBJ1-5, reads EPEVTQTPSHQVTQMGQEVILRCVPISNHLYFYWYRQILGQKVEFLVSFYNNEISEKSEIFDDQFSVERPDGSNFTLKIRSTKLEDSAMYFCASTLDSRSNQPQHFGDGTRLSIL.

The J gene is TRBJ1-3, the V gene TRBV6-1; D not resolved. Germline V gene lookup returns CDR1 MNHNS and CDR2 SASEGT. The CDR3 runs 13 residues. The V gene lost 7 bases and the J gene lost 0 bases, with 7 bases spanning the gap. CDR3 in DNA: TGTGCCAGCACACGGAGCTCTGGAAACACCATATATTTT. Its translation is CASTRSSGNTIYF.

This clonotype was counted at least ten times. The V call is TRBV7-8, the J call TRBJ2-1; 8 nucleotides align to TRBD2. Germline V gene lookup returns CDR1 SGHVS and CDR2 FQNEAQ. The ends lost 10 bases at V and 5 bases at J; junction bases unmatched: 13. CDR3 size: 15 residues. CDR3 sequence reads: CATKLGGASHNEQFF. The CDR3 DNA sequence: TGTGCCACCAAGCTCGGGGGGGCTAGCCACAATGAGCAGTTCTTC.

Only a few counts were recorded for this clonotype. The chain has TRBV11-2 and TRBJ2-3; D is tentatively TRBD1 or TRBD2 (5 bases each). The CDR3 is 17 amino acids. With 2 bases removed from V and 6 bases from J, the gap between germline ends came to 21 bases. Per germline, CDR1 SGHAT and CDR2 FQNNGV. This CDR3 is CASSLRGRGATVDTQYF. In nucleotides, the CDR3 is TGTGCCAGCAGCTTAAGGGGACGTGGGGCGACAGTCGATACGCAGTATTTT.

With respect to this clonotype: Just one base apart from a much larger clone, this may be a read error. This CDR3 reads CASSPGMGGRANLYSSYEQYF. In DNA, the CDR3 is TGTGCCAGCAGCCCTGGGATGGGCGGGAGGGCCAACCTATATAGCTCCTACGAGCAGTACTTC. The chain carries TRBV11-2 and TRBJ2-7; TRBD2 agrees at 9 bases. This CDR3 is built from 21 residues. Germline V gene sequence: CDR1 SGHAT, CDR2 FQNNGV. V shed 5 bases, J shed 0 bases, and the junction held 23 bases outside the gene matches. Variable domain in full (rest from reference TRBV11-2 and TRBJ2-7): EAGVAQSPRYKIIEKRQSVAFWCNPISGHATLYWYQQILGQGPKLLIQFQNNGVVDDSQLPKDRFSAERLKGVDSTLKIQPAKLEDSAVYLCASSPGMGGRANLYSSYEQYFGPGTRLTVT.

The genes are TRBV27 and TRBJ2-3; 14 nucleotides align to TRBD2. The CDR3 spans 16 residues. V dropped 4 bases and J dropped 7; count of bases not matched to a gene: 7. CDR1 MNHEY and CDR2 SMNVEV come from the germline V gene (reference sequence). This CDR3 reads CASSSRLAGGRNTQYF. The CDR3 DNA sequence: TGTGCCAGCAGTTCTAGACTAGCGGGGGGGCGGAATACGCAGTATTTT.

Only a few counts were recorded for this clonotype. This chain joins TRBV7-2 and TRBJ1-2; 9 positions agree with TRBD1. The CDR3 contains 15 residues. With 3 bases clipped from V and 4 bases from J, the junction kept 6 bases outside the gene matches. Germline CDR1 SGHTA, CDR2 FQGNSA. CDR3 DNA: TGTGCCAGCAGCTTGTCGGGACAGGGCCTCTATGGCTACACCTTC. It codes for CASSLSGQGLYGYTF. Combining the CDR3 with reference TRBV7-2 and TRBJ1-2 gives the whole variable domain GAGVSQSPSNKVTEKGKDVELRCDPISGHTALYWYRQSLGQGLEFLIYFQGNSAPDKSGLPSDRFSAERTGGSVSTLTIQRTQQEDSAVYLCASSLSGQGLYGYTFGSGTRLTVV.

This clonotype showed up many times. This sequence joins TRBV7-2 and TRBJ2-1; 7 nucleotides align to TRBD2. Germline V gives CDR1 SGHTA, CDR2 FQGNSA. This CDR3 region has 17 residues. Losses at the gene ends were 7 bases for V and 4 bases for J; bases not matched to a gene: 16. The CDR3, as DNA: TGTGCCAGCACCCCGAGACGGGAGGCTAATCGATACAATGAGCAGTTCTTC. Amino acid sequence: CASTPRREANRYNEQFF.

There are many counts of this clonotype. The J gene is TRBJ1-2, the V gene TRBV11-2; no clear D gene. V was cut by 5 bases and J by 4 bases, with 20 bases left in between. This CDR3 contains 16 residues. CDR1 and CDR2 (germline): SGHAT, FQNNGV. CDR3 amino acids: CASSDEMGVLGYGYTF. Written as DNA, the CDR3 is TGTGCCAGCAGCGATGAAATGGGAGTGCTGGGCTATGGCTACACCTTC.

This clonotype was found many times. The V call is TRBV6-2 or TRBV6-3, the J call TRBJ2-1; 16 bases are shared with TRBD2. The junction had 11 bases not matched to a gene; V was cut back by 2 bases and J by 7 bases. The V gene's germline CDR1 is MNHEY and CDR2 SVGEGT. CDR3 length equals 19 residues. CDR3 residues: CASSYPLTGTSGGENEQFF. The CDR3 DNA reads as TGTGCCAGCAGTTACCCACTTACCGGGACTAGCGGGGGGGAGAATGAGCAGTTCTTC.

This clonotype was recorded a few times. The chain joins TRBV12-3 or TRBV12-4 to TRBJ2-1; no firm D call. Trimming removed 8 bases at V and 4 bases at J, with 9 bases between. The CDR3 is made up of 12 amino acids. The CDR3 nucleotides read TGTGCCAGCTCTACGAAATACAATGAGCAGTTCTTC. Its translation is CASSTKYNEQFF.

This clonotype has at least ten counts. The CDR3 is CASSLVTSGGYNEQFF. Written as DNA, the CDR3 is TGTGCCAGCAGCTTAGTTACTAGCGGGGGGTACAATGAGCAGTTCTTC. This rearrangement joins TRBV7-2 to TRBJ2-1; 12 bases match TRBD2. CDR1 and CDR2 (germline): SGHTA, FQGNSA. The CDR3 totals 16 residues. Unmatched junction bases numbered 2, after V lost 1 base and J lost 4 bases.

For this clonotype: Being one base from a much bigger clone, this may be a read error. The V and J genes are TRBV7-9 and TRBJ1-1; no definite D call. The CDR3 consists of 15 residues. Trimming removed 3 bases from V and 5 bases from J, with 16 bases in between. Germline loops: CDR1 SEHNR, CDR2 FQNEAQ (reference sequence). CDR3 nucleotides: TGTGCCAGCAGCTTTACCGTAGTATGGCGGACTGAAGCTTTCTTT. Protein product: CASSFTVVWRTEAFF.

On this clonotype: As the CDR3 is not closed by the conserved phenylalanine or tryptophan, this likely results from a read error. The chain is built from TRBV20-1 and TRBJ1-1; D not certain. The CDR3 consists of 14 residues. V gave up 5 bases and J gave up 1 base, with 14 bases separating them. CDR1 and CDR2 (germline): DFQATT, SNEGSKA (reference sequence). The DNA for the CDR3 is TGCAGTGCTTGGTTGCCGTTGGGGAACACTGAAGCTTTCTCT. Residues: CSAWLPLGNTEAFS.

This clonotype was recorded at least ten times. The chain couples TRBV6-1 to TRBJ2-7; maybe TRBD1 (7 bases). The ends were cut back, 4 bases at V and 6 bases at J, with 13 bases in the middle. CDR1 is MNHNS and CDR2 is SASEGT in the germline V gene. The CDR3 contains 13 residues. The CDR3 sequence is CASSGRGRFEQYV. CDR3 nucleotide sequence: TGTGCCAGCAGTGGGAGGGGGCGCTTCGAGCAGTACGTC.

The V call is TRBV12-3 or TRBV12-4, the J call TRBJ2-5; 9 bases match TRBD2. V was pared by 3 bases and J by 5 bases, with 13 bases of the junction left unmatched. The CDR3 totals 17 residues. Here the CDR3 DNA reads TGTGCCAGCAGTTTTGAGACTGGTCTAGCGGGATGGGAGACCCAGTACTTC. This encodes CASSFETGLAGWETQYF.

This clonotype has at least ten counts. The V gene is TRBV10-3, the J gene TRBJ2-7; 14 bases align to TRBD2. The CDR3 contains 16 residues. Germline CDR1 and CDR2: ENHRY and SYGVKD. V trimming: 6 bases; J trimming: 4 bases; junction bases outside the gene matches: 8. In DNA form, the CDR3 reads TGTGCCATCAGCGAAGGGACTAGCGGGAGTCGGTACGAGCAGTACTTC. It specifies CAISEGTSGSRYEQYF.

The rearrangement uses TRBV20-1 and TRBJ2-5; the match to TRBD2 covers 14 bases. This CDR3 region has 17 residues. V lost 3 bases, J lost 3 bases, and 9 bases stayed unmatched. Germline V gives CDR1 DFQATT, CDR2 SNEGSKA (reference sequence). The CDR3 sequence: CSASPRGLAGAKETQYF. The DNA of the CDR3 is TGCAGTGCTAGCCCCCGGGGACTAGCGGGGGCAAAAGAGACCCAGTACTTC.

At least ten counts were recorded for this clonotype. The rearrangement links TRBV12-3 or TRBV12-4 to TRBJ1-6; D might be TRBD1 (5 bases). Between the trimmed V and J ends, which lost 6 bases and 8 bases, there was a span of 17 bases. The CDR3 has 15 amino acids. The CDR3 bases are TGTGCCAGCAGCCGTCCGGGACGAAGACATTCACCCCTCCACTTT. It is translated as CASSRPGRRHSPLHF.

This clonotype was observed a handful of times. The chain couples TRBV19 to TRBJ2-3; 12 nucleotides agree with TRBD2. Trimming at V came to 5 bases and at J to 2 bases, leaving 5 bases not matched to a gene. Germline CDR1 is LNHDA and CDR2 is SQIVND (reference sequence). This CDR3 has 16 residues. The CDR3 DNA sequence: TGTGCCAGTAGTGCCCGACTAGCGGGGGTCACAGATACGCAGTATTTT. It translates to CASSARLAGVTDTQYF.

This clonotype was detected only a few times. J is TRBJ1-2 and V is TRBV6-2 or TRBV6-3, with no clear D. The CDR3 runs to 16 residues. Looked up from germline, CDR1 is MNHEY and CDR2 is SVGEGT. Trimming removed 0 bases at V and 3 bases at J, with 14 bases between. CDR3 sequence: CASSYSIIRLDYGYTF. CDR3 sequence (DNA): TGTGCCAGCAGTTACTCTATCATCCGCCTGGACTATGGCTACACCTTC.

This clonotype was observed many times. The CDR3 nucleotides read TGTGCCAGCAGCCTACCCGGTGTAGGGGAAGAGACCCAGTACTTC. This translates into CASSLPGVGEETQYF. The gene calls are TRBV14 and TRBJ2-5; possible D gene TRBD1, 5 bases. Looked up from germline, CDR1 is SGHDN and CDR2 is FVKESK. The V and J ends lost 4 bases and 3 bases respectively, with 15 bases between them. This CDR3 region has 15 residues.

This clonotype showed up many times. The V call is TRBV20-1, the J call TRBJ2-3; weak D call: TRBD1 (6 bases). Germline V gene lookup returns CDR1 DFQATT and CDR2 SNEGSKA (reference sequence). The CDR3 has 13 residues. Trimming pared 5 bases from V and 4 bases from J, leaving 13 bases between. The CDR3: CSAPQGTADTQYF. Here the CDR3 DNA reads TGCAGTGCTCCACAGGGCACCGCAGATACGCAGTATTTT.

This clonotype has a count of ten or more. The gene calls are TRBV28 and TRBJ2-6, with 10 bases identical to TRBD2. V gave up 2 bases and J gave up 0 bases; unmatched junction bases: 4. The CDR3 loop spans 18 amino acids. The germline gives CDR1 MDHEN, CDR2 SYDVKM. The CDR3 region is CASSLRSGRASGANVLTF. The CDR3 DNA follows: TGTGCCAGCAGTTTAAGAAGCGGGAGGGCCTCTGGGGCCAACGTCCTGACTTTC. Supplemented by reference TRBV28 and TRBJ2-6, the full variable domain reads DVKVTQSSRYLVKRTGEKVFLECVQDMDHENMFWYRQDPGLGLRLIYFSYDVKMKEKGDIPEGYSVSREKKERFSLILESASTNQTSMYLCASSLRSGRASGANVLTFGAGSRLTVL.

This clonotype was detected many times. The chain employs TRBV7-9 and TRBJ1-2; D is undetermined. Germline V gene data show CDR1 as SEHNR and CDR2 as FQNEAQ (reference sequence). This CDR3 has 12 residues. V was shortened by 1 base and J by 7 bases, with 7 bases between the two germline ends. CDR3 nucleotide sequence: TGTGCCAGCAGCTTAGGTGATCGTGGCTACACCTTC. Translation: CASSLGDRGYTF. Full variable domain (outside the CDR3, taken from reference TRBV7-9 and TRBJ1-2): DTGVSQNPRHKITKRGQNVTFRCDPISEHNRLYWYRQTLGQGPEFLTYFQNEAQLEKSRLLSDRFSAERPKGSFSTLEIQRTEQGDSAMYLCASSLGDRGYTFGSGTRLTVV.

This clonotype was counted many times. The chain combines TRBV5-6 with TRBJ1-2, with D unclear. This CDR3 comprises 15 residues. Trimming took off 3 bases at V and 5 bases at J, with 17 bases between the two ends. Germline V gives CDR1 SGHDT, CDR2 YYEEEE. CDR3 residues: CASSSPRMGRYGYTF. CDR3 in DNA: TGTGCCAGCAGCTCCCCTCGGATGGGCCGATATGGCTACACCTTC.